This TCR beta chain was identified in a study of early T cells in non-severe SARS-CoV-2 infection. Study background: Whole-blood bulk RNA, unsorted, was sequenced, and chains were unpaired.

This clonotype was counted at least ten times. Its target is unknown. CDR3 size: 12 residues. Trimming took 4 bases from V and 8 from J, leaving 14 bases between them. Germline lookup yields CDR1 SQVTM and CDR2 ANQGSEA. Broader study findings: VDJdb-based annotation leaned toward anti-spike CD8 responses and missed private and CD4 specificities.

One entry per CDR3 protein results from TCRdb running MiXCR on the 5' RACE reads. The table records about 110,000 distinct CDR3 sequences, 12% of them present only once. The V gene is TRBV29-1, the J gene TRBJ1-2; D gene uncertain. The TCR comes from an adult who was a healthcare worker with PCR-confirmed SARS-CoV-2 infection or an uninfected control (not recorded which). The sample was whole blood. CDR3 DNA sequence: TGCAGCGTTGCTGATCTGGGAGGGGGCTACACCTTC. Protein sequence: CSVADLGGGYTF.